This TCR beta chain came from a study of TIL therapy for anti-PD-1-resistant metastatic lung cancer. Background on the study: Median tumor mutation burden was about 1.5 mutations per megabase.

The J segment lost 6 bases and the V segment lost 0 bases, leaving 12 bases of the junction unmatched. Germline CDR1 is SGDLS and CDR2 is YYNGEE. CDR3 length: 16 amino acids. The time point is: pre-treatment sample, taken before nivolumab and TIL therapy. The libraries were made with immunoSEQ v3. Libraries were sequenced to 2 million to 2.5 million read pairs (survey) or about 5-6 million (deep). Method: immunoSEQ multiplex PCR; TCRdb's copy keeps in-frame clones and lacks some. This sample has roughly 17,000 clones, with about 68% found just once. Study conclusions and caveats: Infused TIL clonotypes partially replaced the baseline blood repertoire, then decayed over months. Patients were highly selected, enriched for treatment-naive, never-smoker and oncogene-addicted cases.

This clone appeared a few times. Its matching antigen is unknown. The material sequenced was blood, taken at baseline. The clonotype comes from a person between 30 and 80 years old with non-small cell lung cancer. The chain uses TRBV9 and TRBJ2-7; 7 bases match TRBD2. For the CDR3, the DNA is TGTGCCAGCAGCGTAGCCCGCCAGCGGGGAACGGGCGAGCAGTACTTC. It is translated as CASSVARQRGTGEQYF.